The T cell receptor (beta chain) under discussion was sequenced for a study of blood T cell repertoires in COVID-19. Study at large: From T cells, B-cell-depleted T cells, or PBMCs came the material, which was cDNA or gDNA.

For recovered donors of Cohort 3, there were two negative PCRs, clearance, or symptom resolution. This CDR3 comprises 12 residues. CDR1 and CDR2 (germline): SGHNT, YYREEE (reference sequence). Original methodology: Nucleated cell number was recorded as an estimate derived from reference gene primer amplification. Generated by immunoSEQ multiplex PCR, the TCRdb table keeps only in-frame clones and is missing some. The DNA gave D and trimming, while V, J and clone size come from that table. The table has about 330,000 clones, around 87% seen once. On this clone: One end of the junction varies from germline; a read error may be responsible.

The clonotype was recovered from a woman aged 30 to 39 who had recovered from COVID-19. Source material: PBMCs or T cells enriched from blood (not recorded which). This rearrangement joins TRBV5-4 to TRBJ1-6; D ambiguous. This chain's CDR3 is CASRLDSSPLHF. CDR3 sequence (DNA): TGTGCCAGCAGGTTGGATAGTTCACCCCTCCACTTT. Filled out from reference TRBV5-4 and TRBJ1-6, the complete variable domain reads ETGVTQSPTHLIKTRGQQVTLRCSSQSGHNTVSWYQQALGQGPQFIFQYYREEENGRGNFPPRFSGLQFPNYSSELNVNALELDDSALYLCASRLDSSPLHFGNGTRLTVT.